This T cell receptor (beta chain) is drawn from a study of shared T cell receptors in the human thymus. Trimming shortened V by 5 bases and J by 3 bases, and 20 bases separated the two germline ends. Germline V gene data show CDR1 as SGHAT and CDR2 as FQNNGV. This CDR3 is built from 17 residues. Data came from immunoSEQ multiplex PCR; TCRdb stores just in-frame clones and leaves some out. Among roughly 710,000 clones, roughly 88% were seen once, and the ten largest hold around 0.0094%. These sequences were also reported in another study, on human thymus T cells. That source reports: Healthy Finnish infants having corrective surgery for congenital heart defects served as donors. Thymic resections from corrective heart surgery supplied the tissue. Biased V and J segment usage appeared in thymus and peripheral blood. Highly overlapping thymic repertoires in unrelated individuals were reported by related research.

The sequenced sample was thymocytes. V and J are TRBV11-2 and TRBJ1-5; possible D gene TRBD1, 5 bases. This clonotype was sampled from a girl less than two years old with a congenital heart defect. The CDR3 sequence is CASSETPNRIPNQPQHF. As DNA, the CDR3 is TGTGCCAGCAGCGAAACACCCAACAGGATTCCCAATCAGCCCCAGCATTTT.